This is a list of T cell receptor beta chains from one sample in a study of PD-1 blockade in classical Hodgkin lymphoma. Assay used: immunoSEQ multiplex PCR; TCRdb lists only in-frame clones, some missing. The profile shows nearly 55,000 clones, over 75% of them singletons. Specimen: peripheral blood mononuclear cells (PBMCs), collected at baseline. These receptors were collected from a human donor with classical Hodgkin lymphoma. The CDR3 runs from the conserved cysteine through the conserved F or W. The D gene is left open where the match is weak. Not every row has a clone size; where given, it reads once, few, many or a size class.

D gene | J gene | V gene | clone size | CDR3 protein | CDR3 DNA
. | TRBJ1-2 | TRBV4-3 | . | CASSQSELYGYTF | TGCGCCAGCAGCCAGTCGGAGCTCTATGGCTACACCTTC
. | TRBJ2-1 | TRBV27 | . | CASSPSPETRLFF | TGTGCCAGCAGTCCGTCCCCCGAGACTAGACTGTTCTTC
TRBD1 | TRBJ2-1 | TRBV5-1 | . | CASSLGLRTGMNEQFF | TGCGCCAGCAGCTTGGGGCTCCGGACAGGGATGAATGAGCAGTTCTTC
TRBD1 | TRBJ2-7 | TRBV6-5 | . | CASSYLPTGGYEQYF | TGTGCCAGCAGTTACTTACCGACAGGGGGATACGAGCAGTACTTC
TRBD1 | TRBJ1-4 | TRBV7-2 | . | CASSPRGQINEKLFF | TGTGCCAGCAGCCCAAGGGGGCAGATTAATGAAAAACTGTTTTTT
TRBD2 | TRBJ2-1 | TRBV4-1 | few | CASSQDLSAGGVIYNEQFF | TGCGCCAGCAGCCAAGATCTTTCTGCTGGGGGGGTAATTTACAATGAGCAGTTCTTC
TRBD1 | TRBJ2-4 | TRBV7-2 | . | CASSPGQGNIQYF | TGTGCCAGCAGCCCTGGACAGGGAAACATTCAGTACTTC
. | TRBJ2-2 | TRBV18 | . | CASSPAISTGELFF | TGTGCCAGCTCACCGGCAATTTCCACCGGGGAGCTGTTTTTT
. | TRBJ2-5 | TRBV5-7 | . | CASSRGKETQYF | TGTGCCAGCAGCCGAGGAAAAGAGACCCAGTACTTC
TRBD1 | TRBJ2-1 | TRBV4-2 | . | CASSHRDRDNEQFF | TGTGCCAGCAGCCACCGGGACAGAGACAATGAGCAGTTCTTC
TRBD2 | TRBJ2-5 | TRBV30 | . | CAWMGGDRETQYF | TGTGCCTGGATGGGGGGGGATCGGGAGACCCAGTACTTC
. | TRBJ1-1 | TRBV20-1 | few | CSALGDTEAFF | TGCAGTGCTTTGGGCGACACTGAAGCTTTCTTT
. | TRBJ1-2 | TRBV7-9 | . | CASSLDGGGYTF | TGTGCCAGCAGCTTAGACGGGGGAGGCTACACCTTC
. | TRBJ2-1 | TRBV7-8 | . | CASSLRDPGGSYNEQFF | TGTGCCAGCAGCTTAAGGGACCCTGGGGGCTCCTACAATGAGCAGTTCTTC
. | TRBJ2-3 | TRBV4-1 | . | CASRPTDRPSTDTQYF | TGCGCCAGCAGACCCACGGACAGACCTAGCACAGATACGCAGTATTTT
. | TRBJ1-3 | TRBV30 | . | CALDQLTGNTIYF | TGTGCCCTGGATCAGTTGACTGGAAACACCATATATTTT
. | TRBJ1-3 | TRBV7-3 | . | CASRGSGNTIYF | TGTGCCAGCCGGGGCTCTGGAAACACCATATATTTT
. | TRBJ1-4 | TRBV7-8 | . | CASSSPDGSTTNEKLFF | TGTGCCAGCAGCTCACCCGACGGGTCTACAACTAATGAAAAACTGTTTTTT
. | TRBJ1-3 | TRBV19 | . | CASISHGNTIYF | TGTGCCAGTATCAGCCATGGGAACACCATATATTTT
. | TRBJ2-1 | TRBV19 | . | CASSIIARNEQFF | TGTGCCAGTAGTATAATTGCGAGGAATGAGCAGTTCTTC
TRBD1 | TRBJ2-5 | TRBV12-5 | once | CASGLGQGQETQYF | TGTGCTAGTGGTTTAGGACAGGGCCAAGAGACCCAGTACTTC
. | TRBJ2-3 | TRBV4-1 | . | CASSHPDRPDTQYF | TGCGCCAGCAGCCACCCCGACCGTCCCGATACGCAGTATTTT
. | TRBJ2-7 | TRBV27 | . | CASSVLRDSYEQYF | TGTGCCAGCAGTGTATTACGGGATTCCTACGAGCAGTACTTC
. | TRBJ1-5 | TRBV2 | . | CASRPIEDQPQHF | TGTGCCAGCCGACCTATTGAGGATCAGCCCCAGCATTTT
TRBD2 | TRBJ2-1 | TRBV9 | . | CASSVGGTSGSGYNEQFF | TGTGCCAGCAGCGTAGGGGGGACTAGCGGGAGTGGGTACAATGAGCAGTTCTTC
. | TRBJ2-7 | TRBV7-6 | . | CASSLASGEQYF | TGTGCCAGCAGCTTAGCGTCGGGCGAGCAGTACTTC
. | TRBJ1-2 | TRBV7-9 | . | CASSLVELPDSGYTF | TGTGCCAGCAGCTTAGTGGAACTGCCGGACAGCGGCTACACCTTC
. | TRBJ1-2 | TRBV7-9 | once | CASSPTVNYGYTF | TGTGCCAGCAGTCCGACAGTCAACTATGGCTACACCTTC